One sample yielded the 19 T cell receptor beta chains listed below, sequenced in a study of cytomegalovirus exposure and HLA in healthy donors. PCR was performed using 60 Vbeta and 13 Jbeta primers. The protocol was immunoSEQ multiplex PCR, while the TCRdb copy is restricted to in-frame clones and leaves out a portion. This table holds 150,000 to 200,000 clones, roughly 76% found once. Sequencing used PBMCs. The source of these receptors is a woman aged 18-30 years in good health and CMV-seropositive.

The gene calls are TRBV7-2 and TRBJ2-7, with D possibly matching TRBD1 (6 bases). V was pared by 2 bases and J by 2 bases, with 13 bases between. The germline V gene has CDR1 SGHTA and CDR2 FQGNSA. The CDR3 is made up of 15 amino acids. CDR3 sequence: CASSLSGQITYEQYF. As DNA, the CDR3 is TGTGCCAGCAGCTTAAGTGGACAGATTACCTACGAGCAGTACTTC.

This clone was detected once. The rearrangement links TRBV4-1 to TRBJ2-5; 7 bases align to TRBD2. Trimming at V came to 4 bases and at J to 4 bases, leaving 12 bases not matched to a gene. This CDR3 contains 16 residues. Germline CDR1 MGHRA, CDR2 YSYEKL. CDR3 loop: CASSRRLAGDGETQYF. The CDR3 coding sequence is TGCGCCAGCAGCCGCAGACTAGCCGGGGATGGAGAGACCCAGTACTTC.

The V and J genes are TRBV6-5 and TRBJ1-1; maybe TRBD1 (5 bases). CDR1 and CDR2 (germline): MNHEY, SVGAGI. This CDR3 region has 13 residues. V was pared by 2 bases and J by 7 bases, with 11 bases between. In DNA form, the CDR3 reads TGTGCCAGCAGTTACGAGGGGAGGCTTGAAGCTTTCTTT. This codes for CASSYEGRLEAFF.

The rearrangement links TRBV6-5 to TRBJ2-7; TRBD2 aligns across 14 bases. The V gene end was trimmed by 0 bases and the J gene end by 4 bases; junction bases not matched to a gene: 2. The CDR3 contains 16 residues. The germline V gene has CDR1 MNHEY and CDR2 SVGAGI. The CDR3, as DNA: TGTGCCAGCAGTTACTCGAGACTAGCGGGGGGGTACGAGCAGTACTTC. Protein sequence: CASSYSRLAGGYEQYF.

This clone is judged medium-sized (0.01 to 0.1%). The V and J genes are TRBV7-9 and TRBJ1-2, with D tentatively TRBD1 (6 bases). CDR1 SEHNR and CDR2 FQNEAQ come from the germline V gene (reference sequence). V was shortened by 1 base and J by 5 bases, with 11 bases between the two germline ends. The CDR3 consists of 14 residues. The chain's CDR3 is CASSLEAGVYGYTF. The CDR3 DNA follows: TGTGCCAGCAGCTTAGAGGCAGGGGTATATGGCTACACCTTC.

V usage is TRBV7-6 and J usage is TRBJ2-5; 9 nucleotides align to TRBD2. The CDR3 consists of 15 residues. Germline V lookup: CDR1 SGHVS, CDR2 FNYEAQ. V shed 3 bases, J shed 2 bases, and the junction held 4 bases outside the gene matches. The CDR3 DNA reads TGTGCCAGCAGCTTTGGGCGGGGGGGTCAAGAGACCCAGTACTTC. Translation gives CASSFGRGGQETQYF.

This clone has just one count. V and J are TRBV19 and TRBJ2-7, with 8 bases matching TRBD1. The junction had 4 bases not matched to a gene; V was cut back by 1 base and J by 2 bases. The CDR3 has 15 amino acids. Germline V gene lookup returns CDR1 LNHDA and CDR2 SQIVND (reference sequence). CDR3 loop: CASSIGAGGTYEQYF. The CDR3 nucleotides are TGTGCCAGTAGTATAGGGGCAGGGGGCACCTACGAGCAGTACTTC.

Here the CDR3 reads CASSPSSGRETQYF. DNA of the CDR3: TGTGCCAGCAGCCCATCTAGCGGGCGAGAGACCCAGTACTTC. The V gene is TRBV7-2, the J gene TRBJ2-5; the match to TRBD2 covers 8 bases. The CDR3 is 14 amino acids. Germline values: CDR1 SGHTA, CDR2 FQGNSA. The ends lost 5 bases at V and 4 bases at J; junction bases unmatched: 6.

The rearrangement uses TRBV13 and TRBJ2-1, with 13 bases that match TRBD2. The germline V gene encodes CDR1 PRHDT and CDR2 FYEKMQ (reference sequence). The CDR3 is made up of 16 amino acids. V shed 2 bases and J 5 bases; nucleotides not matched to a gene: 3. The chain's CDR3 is CASSLYGTSGDNEQFF. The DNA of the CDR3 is TGTGCCAGCAGCTTATACGGGACTAGCGGGGACAATGAGCAGTTCTTC. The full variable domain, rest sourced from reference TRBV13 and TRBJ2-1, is AAGVIQSPRHLIKEKRETATLKCYPIPRHDTVYWYQQGPGQDPQFLISFYEKMQSDKGSIPDRFSAQQFSDYHSELNMSSLELGDSALYFCASSLYGTSGDNEQFFGPGTRLTVL.

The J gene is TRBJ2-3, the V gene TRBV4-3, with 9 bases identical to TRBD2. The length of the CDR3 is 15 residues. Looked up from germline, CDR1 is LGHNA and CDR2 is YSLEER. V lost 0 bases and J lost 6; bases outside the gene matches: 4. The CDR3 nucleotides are TGCGCCAGCAGCCAAGAGGGCAGCGGGGGGGATACGCAGTATTTT. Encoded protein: CASSQEGSGGDTQYF.

CDR3 sequence (DNA): TGTGCCTGGAGGCGGGCCTTCCGGGGCACAGATACGCAGTATTTT. Protein product: CAWRRAFRGTDTQYF. This chain uses TRBV30 with TRBJ2-3; D perhaps matches TRBD2 (5 bases). The CDR3 runs 15 residues. V was clipped by 3 bases and J by 1 base, with 14 bases between them. Germline CDR1 GTSNPN, CDR2 SVGIG (reference sequence).

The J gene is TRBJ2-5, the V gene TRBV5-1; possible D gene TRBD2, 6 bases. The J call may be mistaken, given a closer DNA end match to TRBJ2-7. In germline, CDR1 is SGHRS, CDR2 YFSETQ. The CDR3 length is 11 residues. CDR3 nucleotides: TGCGCCAGCAGAGGAGGGAACGAGCAGTACTTC. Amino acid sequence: CASRGGNEQYF.

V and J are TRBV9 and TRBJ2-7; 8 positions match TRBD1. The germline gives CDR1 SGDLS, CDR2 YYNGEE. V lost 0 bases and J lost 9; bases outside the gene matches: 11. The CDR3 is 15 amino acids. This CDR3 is CASSVGTGPPGGQYF. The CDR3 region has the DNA TGTGCCAGCAGCGTAGGGACAGGGCCCCCGGGCGGGCAGTACTTC.

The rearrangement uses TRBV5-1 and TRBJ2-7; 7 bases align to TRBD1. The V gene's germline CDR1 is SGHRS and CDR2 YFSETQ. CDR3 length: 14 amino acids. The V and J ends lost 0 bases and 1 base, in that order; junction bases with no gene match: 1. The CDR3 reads CASSLGQGSYEQYF. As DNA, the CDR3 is TGCGCCAGCAGCTTGGGACAGGGATCCTACGAGCAGTACTTC.

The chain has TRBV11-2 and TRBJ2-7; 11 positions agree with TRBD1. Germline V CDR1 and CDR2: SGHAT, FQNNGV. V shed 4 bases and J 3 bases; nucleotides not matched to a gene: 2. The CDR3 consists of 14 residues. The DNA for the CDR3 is TGTGCCAGCAGCTCCGGGACAGGGGGCTACGAGCAGTACTTC. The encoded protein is CASSSGTGGYEQYF.

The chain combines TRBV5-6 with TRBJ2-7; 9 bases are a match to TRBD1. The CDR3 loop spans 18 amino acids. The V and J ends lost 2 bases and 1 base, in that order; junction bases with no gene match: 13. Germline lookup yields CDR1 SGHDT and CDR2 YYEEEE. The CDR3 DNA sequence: TGTGCCAGCAGCTTAGTTGCCGGGACAGGGAGGACTTCCTACGAGCAGTACTTC. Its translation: CASSLVAGTGRTSYEQYF.

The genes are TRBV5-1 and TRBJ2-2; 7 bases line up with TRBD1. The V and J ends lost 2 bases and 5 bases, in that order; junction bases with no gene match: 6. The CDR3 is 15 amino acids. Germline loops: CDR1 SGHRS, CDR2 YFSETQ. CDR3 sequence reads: CASSFEGGRTGELFF. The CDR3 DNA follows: TGCGCCAGCAGCTTTGAAGGGGGCCGGACCGGGGAGCTGTTTTTT.

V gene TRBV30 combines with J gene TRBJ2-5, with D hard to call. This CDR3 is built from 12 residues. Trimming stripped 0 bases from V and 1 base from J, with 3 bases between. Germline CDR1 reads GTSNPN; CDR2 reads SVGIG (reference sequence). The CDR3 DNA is TGTGCCTGGAGTGTCATCCAAGAGACCCAGTACTTC. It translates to CAWSVIQETQYF. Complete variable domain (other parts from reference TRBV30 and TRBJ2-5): SQTIHQWPATLVQPVGSPLSLECTVEGTSNPNLYWYRQAAGRGLQLLFYSVGIGQISSEVPQNLSASRPQDRQFILSSKKLLLSDSGFYLCAWSVIQETQYFGPGTRLLVL.

In nucleotides, the CDR3 is TGCGCCAGCAGCCAGTCCCCGGGGGGGCAGTTCACCGGGGAGCTGTTTTTT. Protein product: CASSQSPGGQFTGELFF. J is TRBJ2-2 and V is TRBV4-1, with TRBD2 matching 8 bases. The CDR3 totals 17 residues. Germline V gives CDR1 MGHRA, CDR2 YSYEKL. The V segment lost 3 bases and the J segment 4 bases; nucleotides outside the gene matches: 10.